The 20 T cell receptor beta chains below come from one sample, sequenced in a study of blood T cell repertoires in COVID-19. Libraries were prepared by immunoSEQ multiplex PCR; TCRdb keeps only in-frame clonotypes and omits some of them. This table holds roughly 180,000 clones, about three quarters found once. The specimen was peripheral blood. The receptors originated from a woman aged 45-60 years with active or convalescent COVID-19.

V gene TRBV11-2 combines with J gene TRBJ2-3; D possibly corresponds to TRBD1 (6 bases). The CDR3 sequence is 17 residues long. The V gene lost 2 bases and the J gene lost 3 bases, with 18 bases spanning the gap. Per germline, CDR1 SGHAT and CDR2 FQNNGV. The CDR3 region has the DNA TGTGCCAGCAGCTTATACCCCGGACAGACTGGGACAGATACGCAGTATTTT. This encodes CASSLYPGQTGTDTQYF.

The genes are TRBV25-1 and TRBJ2-3; 7 bases line up with TRBD1. The J segment lost 3 bases and the V segment lost 2 bases, leaving 2 bases of the junction unmatched. The CDR3 covers 14 residues. Per germline, CDR1 MGHDK and CDR2 SYGVNS. The CDR3 DNA follows: TGTGCCAGCAGTGAAAGGGGGCGAACAGATACGCAGTATTTT. Amino acid sequence: CASSERGRTDTQYF.

V and J are TRBV9 and TRBJ1-2; D is undetermined. Germline V gene lookup returns CDR1 SGDLS and CDR2 YYNGEE. Trimming shortened V by 0 bases and J by 5 bases, and 14 bases separated the two germline ends. CDR3 length: 15 amino acids. DNA of the CDR3: TGTGCCAGCAGCGTAGCTACTGGGCGGGAATATGGCTACACCTTC. It codes for CASSVATGREYGYTF.

V gene TRBV5-1 combines with J gene TRBJ1-6, with D maybe TRBD1 (5 bases). CDR3 length: 15 amino acids. V was shortened by 0 bases and J by 10 bases, with 14 bases between the two germline ends. The germline V gene has CDR1 SGHRS and CDR2 YFSETQ. CDR3 coding DNA: TGCGCCAGCAGCTTGGTCGGGGGAGGGGACTCACCCCTCCACTTT. It encodes CASSLVGGGDSPLHF.

There are a few counts of this clone. The chain carries TRBV6-5 and TRBJ2-3; weak D call: TRBD1 (5 bases). This CDR3 has 15 amino acids. The V gene lost 2 bases and the J gene lost 0 bases, with 9 bases spanning the gap. Germline V gene data show CDR1 as MNHEY and CDR2 as SVGAGI. In DNA form, the CDR3 reads TGTGCCAGCAGTTACCTGGCAGGGAGCACAGATACGCAGTATTTT. Translating gives CASSYLAGSTDTQYF.

This chain links TRBV3-1 (or the pseudogene TRBV3-2) with TRBJ2-7; 11 nucleotides match TRBD1. This CDR3 spans 16 amino acids. Germline values: CDR1 LGHDT, CDR2 YNNKEL (reference sequence). V lost 1 base, J lost 2 bases, and 4 bases stayed unmatched. CDR3 sequence (DNA): TGTGCCAGCAGCCAAGTCCCGGGACAGGGGGCCTACGAGCAGTACTTC. Protein sequence: CASSQVPGQGAYEQYF.

This chain connects TRBV7-2 to TRBJ1-6; TRBD1 aligns across 9 bases. Germline V gene lookup returns CDR1 SGHTA and CDR2 FQGNSA. The CDR3 has 14 residues. The J segment lost 8 bases and the V segment lost 9 bases, leaving 8 bases of the junction unmatched. The CDR3 protein is CASSEQGADSPLHF. CDR3 DNA: TGTGCCAGTTCCGAACAGGGGGCTGATTCACCCCTCCACTTT.

V usage is TRBV7-2 and J usage is TRBJ1-4; TRBD1 matches 7 bases. Germline values: CDR1 SGHTA, CDR2 FQGNSA. CDR3 size: 15 residues. With V trimmed by 5 bases and J by 5 bases, 8 bases remained unmatched. The CDR3 protein is CASSLRTGKNEKLFF. In DNA, the CDR3 is TGTGCCAGCAGCCTTCGGACAGGAAAGAATGAAAAACTGTTTTTT.

This clone has just one count. The chain combines TRBV19 with TRBJ1-4; 7 bases line up with TRBD1. This CDR3 comprises 18 residues. Trimming removed 4 bases from V and 4 bases from J; junction bases left unmatched: 15. Looked up from germline, CDR1 is LNHDA and CDR2 is SQIVND (reference sequence). CDR3 sequence reads: CASSTPDRVQAINEKLFF. The CDR3 region has the DNA TGTGCCAGTAGTACACCTGACAGGGTCCAAGCTATTAATGAAAAACTGTTTTTT.

The chain links TRBV11-2 to TRBJ2-3; D is unclear. The CDR3 runs 13 residues. V was clipped by 4 bases and J by 4 bases, with 9 bases between them. The germline V gene encodes CDR1 SGHAT and CDR2 FQNNGV. The CDR3 DNA is TGTGCCAGCAGCTCCAATTTCCCAGATACGCAGTATTTT. Translating it yields CASSSNFPDTQYF.

This sequence joins TRBV2 and TRBJ1-2; 8 positions match TRBD1. Germline CDR1 is SNHLY and CDR2 is FYNNEI. J gave up 6 bases and V 7 bases, and 13 bases lay outside the gene matches. The CDR3 extends over 15 amino acids. DNA of the CDR3: TGTGCCAGCATCCCTGGACAGGGTAGGACCCATGGCTACACCTTC. It encodes CASIPGQGRTHGYTF.

The V and J genes are TRBV19 and TRBJ1-2, with D possibly matching TRBD1 (6 bases). In germline, CDR1 is LNHDA, CDR2 SQIVND (reference sequence). The CDR3 length is 17 residues. V was trimmed by 1 base and J by 6 bases, leaving 21 bases between them. The DNA of the CDR3 is TGTGCCAGTAGTATAGCTTTGACAGGCCGAGGACCGGATGGCTACACCTTC. It codes for CASSIALTGRGPDGYTF.

This rearrangement joins TRBV6-5 to TRBJ2-2; no definite D call. CDR3 length: 15 amino acids. With 4 bases removed from V and 5 bases from J, the gap between germline ends came to 14 bases. Per the germline V gene, CDR1 is MNHEY and CDR2 is SVGAGI. The CDR3 protein is CASSLSHPRTGELFF. CDR3 nucleotides: TGTGCCAGCAGTTTAAGTCACCCGCGAACCGGGGAGCTGTTTTTT.

This chain connects TRBV7-8 to TRBJ2-1, with 10 bases that match TRBD2. Trimming at V came to 8 bases and at J to 4 bases, leaving 11 bases not matched to a gene. Looked up from germline, CDR1 is SGHVS and CDR2 is FQNEAQ. This CDR3 comprises 16 residues. In nucleotides, the CDR3 is TGTGCCAGCGGACTTAGCGGGGGGTCTATATACAATGAGCAGTTCTTC. It translates to CASGLSGGSIYNEQFF.

This clone appeared once. The chain couples TRBV21-1 to TRBJ2-5; TRBD2 was called by the table and not checked on the DNA. TRBV21-1 is reported as a pseudogene. This CDR3 has 14 residues. The chain's CDR3 is CASSKVNGVETQYF. The DNA for the CDR3 is TGTGCCAGCAGCAAAGTGAACGGGGTTGAGACCCAGTACTTC.

This chain joins TRBV6-5 and TRBJ2-3, with 7 bases matching TRBD2. CDR1 and CDR2 (germline): MNHEY, SVGAGI. With 2 bases clipped from V and 4 bases from J, the junction kept 3 bases outside the gene matches. The CDR3 is 14 amino acids. Here the CDR3 DNA reads TGTGCCAGCAGTTACGGACTAGAGGCAGATACGCAGTATTTT. Translated, it gives CASSYGLEADTQYF.

The gene calls are TRBV11-3 and TRBJ2-1; 10 nucleotides align to TRBD2. The CDR3 contains 15 residues. Germline-derived CDR1 and CDR2 are SGHNT and YENEEA. V lost 2 bases and J lost 10; bases outside the gene matches: 8. In nucleotides, the CDR3 is TGTGCCAGCAGCTTATCTAGCGGGGGTTATGAGGAGCAGTTCTTC. Translating it yields CASSLSSGGYEEQFF.

The chain employs TRBV6-5 and TRBJ1-2, with 8 bases identical to TRBD1. From germline, CDR1 is MNHEY and CDR2 SVGAGI. The V gene end was trimmed by 10 bases and the J gene end by 5 bases; junction bases not matched to a gene: 9. The CDR3 spans 13 residues. The CDR3 nucleotides are TGTGCCACCCTCCGGGACAGGCATTATGGCTACACCTTC. Translation: CATLRDRHYGYTF.

The rearrangement joins TRBV28 to TRBJ2-7, with TRBD1 identical over 12 bases. J was trimmed by 3 bases and V by 5 bases; bases with no gene match: 8. Per the germline V gene, CDR1 is MDHEN and CDR2 is SYDVKM. The CDR3 is 16 amino acids. As DNA, the CDR3 is TGTGCCAGCAGTGGGACAGGGGGCCGGGGGGTCTACGAGCAGTACTTC. Its translation is CASSGTGGRGVYEQYF.

The chain couples TRBV2 to TRBJ1-5; 8 nucleotides agree with TRBD1. Unmatched junction bases numbered 8, after V lost 3 bases and J lost 10 bases. Germline CDR1 reads SNHLY; CDR2 reads FYNNEI. This CDR3 is built from 14 residues. The CDR3 loop is CASSDGQGMSPQHF. CDR3 DNA sequence: TGTGCCAGCAGTGATGGACAGGGCATGAGTCCCCAGCATTTT.